The 16 T cell receptor beta chains below all came from one sample that was sequenced in a study of cytomegalovirus exposure and HLA in healthy donors. The PCR used 60 Vbeta and 13 Jbeta primers. The protocol was immunoSEQ multiplex PCR, while the TCRdb copy is restricted to in-frame clones and leaves out a portion. The sample holds under 100,000 clones. The sample consisted of PBMCs. All receptors derive from a man aged 25 to 40 in good health and CMV-seronegative.

The rearrangement joins TRBV6-5 to TRBJ2-7; maybe TRBD1 (6 bases). V dropped 2 bases and J dropped 0 bases, with 8 bases sitting between them. Germline CDR1 and CDR2: MNHEY and SVGAGI. The CDR3 runs to 14 residues. CDR3: CASSYRGNSYEQYF. The CDR3 DNA sequence: TGTGCCAGCAGTTACAGGGGGAACTCCTACGAGCAGTACTTC.

The genes are TRBV5-4 and TRBJ1-1; D is uncertain. Germline-derived CDR1 and CDR2 are SGHNT and YYREEE (reference sequence). The CDR3 contains 13 residues. With 2 bases removed from V and 2 bases from J, the gap between germline ends came to 7 bases. The CDR3 is CASSLDYNTEAFF. The CDR3, as DNA: TGTGCCAGCAGCTTAGACTATAACACTGAAGCTTTCTTT.

V usage is TRBV2 and J usage is TRBJ1-1, with no clear D. From germline, CDR1 is SNHLY and CDR2 FYNNEI. This CDR3 has 14 residues. V dropped 4 bases and J dropped 5 bases, with 14 bases sitting between them. This CDR3 is CASSGDGPWTEAFF. CDR3 nucleotide sequence: TGTGCCAGCAGTGGCGATGGGCCTTGGACTGAAGCTTTCTTT.

The chain joins TRBV2 to TRBJ2-7; TRBD1 matches 9 bases. The germline CDR1 and CDR2 sequences are SNHLY and FYNNEI. CDR3 length: 13 residues. Trimming at V came to 11 bases and at J to 0 bases, leaving 5 bases not matched to a gene. The CDR3 DNA sequence: TGTGCCGGGTTGGGACAGGGCTCCTACGAGCAGTACTTC. It is translated as CAGLGQGSYEQYF.

The CDR3 nucleotides read TGTGCCAGCAGCCTGACATCCTTCTATGGCTACACCTTC. Translated, it gives CASSLTSFYGYTF. The chain recombines TRBV6-6 with TRBJ1-2, with no clear D. The CDR3 runs 13 residues. V was cut by 6 bases and J by 4 bases, with 12 bases left in between. The germline gives CDR1 MNHNY, CDR2 SVGAGI (reference sequence).

The rearrangement uses TRBV7-2 and TRBJ1-2, with 7 bases that match TRBD1. V lost 4 bases and J lost 8; bases outside the gene matches: 10. Germline V gene sequence: CDR1 SGHTA, CDR2 FQGNSA. This CDR3 spans 14 amino acids. For the CDR3, the DNA is TGTGCCAGCAGCTCCTTCAGGGGGGCGATCGGCTACACCTTC. Its protein product is CASSSFRGAIGYTF.

J is TRBJ1-2 and V is TRBV5-6, with TRBD1 matching over 7 bases. CDR3 size: 13 residues. After removal of 1 base from V and 6 bases from J, the junction contained 3 bases not matched to a gene. The germline V gene encodes CDR1 SGHDT and CDR2 YYEEEE. CDR3 DNA sequence: TGTGCCAGCAGCTTGTACAGGGGAGATGGCTACACCTTC. Residues: CASSLYRGDGYTF.

J is TRBJ2-7 and V is TRBV7-9, with TRBD2 identical over 11 bases. The length of the CDR3 is 16 residues. Germline CDR1 and CDR2: SEHNR and FQNEAQ (reference sequence). V shed 5 bases and J 1 base; nucleotides not matched to a gene: 7. The CDR3 reads CASSGYGTSGSYEQYF. DNA of the CDR3: TGTGCCAGCAGCGGATACGGGACTAGCGGTTCCTACGAGCAGTACTTC.

The J gene is TRBJ2-1, the V gene TRBV27, with a tentative D call TRBD2 (5 bases). This CDR3 is 13 amino acids long. Germline loops: CDR1 MNHEY, CDR2 SMNVEV (reference sequence). The V gene lost 3 bases and the J gene lost 8 bases, with 11 bases spanning the gap. The CDR3: CASSFGLIDEQFF. CDR3 sequence (DNA): TGTGCCAGCAGTTTTGGACTCATAGATGAGCAGTTCTTC.

This rearrangement joins TRBV19 to TRBJ2-5, with 9 bases identical to TRBD1. The germline V gene has CDR1 LNHDA and CDR2 SQIVND (reference sequence). The CDR3 has 15 residues. The junction had 6 bases not matched to a gene; V was cut back by 5 bases and J by 2 bases. The CDR3 region has the DNA TGTGCCAGTAGTCCGGGGACAGGGCTTCAAGAGACCCAGTACTTC. Residues: CASSPGTGLQETQYF. The complete variable domain, with remaining parts taken from reference TRBV19 and TRBJ2-5, reads DGGITQSPKYLFRKEGQNVTLSCEQNLNHDAMYWYRQDPGQGLRLIYYSQIVNDFQKGDIAEGYSVSREKKESFPLTVTSAQKNPTAFYLCASSPGTGLQETQYFGPGTRLLVL.

V gene TRBV10-3 combines with J gene TRBJ2-5; 11 nucleotides match TRBD2. The CDR3 contains 13 residues. Per germline, CDR1 ENHRY and CDR2 SYGVKD. J gave up 3 bases and V 10 bases, and 4 bases lay outside the gene matches. The CDR3 bases are TGTGCCAGTCAACTAGCGGGAGAAGAGACCCAGTACTTC. It yields the protein CASQLAGEETQYF.

The chain joins TRBV29-1 to TRBJ1-4, with TRBD1 matching over 7 bases. Trimming at V came to 7 bases and at J to 8 bases, leaving 10 bases not matched to a gene. CDR1 is SQVTM, CDR2 ANQGSEA, per germline. The CDR3 loop spans 13 amino acids. The CDR3 sequence is CSAVGQKREKLFF. The CDR3 DNA follows: TGCAGCGCTGTGGGACAGAAACGGGAAAAACTGTTTTTT.

This chain connects TRBV9 to TRBJ1-2; 11 bases align to TRBD1. The CDR3 loop spans 14 amino acids. Trimming at V came to 3 bases and at J to 8 bases, leaving 6 bases not matched to a gene. Germline lookup yields CDR1 SGDLS and CDR2 YYNGEE. Written as DNA, the CDR3 is TGTGCCAGCAGCGATGGGACAGGGGGTCTGGGCTACACCTTC. Its translation: CASSDGTGGLGYTF.

V and J are TRBV2 and TRBJ2-5, with D perhaps TRBD1 (6 bases). The CDR3 extends over 14 amino acids. Germline V gene data show CDR1 as SNHLY and CDR2 as FYNNEI. V lost 3 bases to trimming and J lost 3 bases, with 11 bases between them. CDR3 DNA: TGTGCCAGCAGTGATCGAACAGGGAAAGAGACCCAGTACTTC. This sequence encodes CASSDRTGKETQYF.

The chain links TRBV7-9 to TRBJ2-7; tentatively, D is TRBD1 (6 bases). The V gene's germline CDR1 is SEHNR and CDR2 FQNEAQ (reference sequence). V lost 4 bases to trimming and J lost 3 bases, with 13 bases between them. CDR3 size: 14 residues. The CDR3 here is CASSSLDRDYEQYF. For the CDR3, the DNA is TGTGCCAGCAGCTCCTTGGACAGAGACTACGAGCAGTACTTC.

The chain has TRBV13 and TRBJ1-1; 7 bases are a match to TRBD1. CDR3 length: 17 residues. V was pared by 5 bases and J by 5 bases, with 17 bases of the junction left unmatched. Germline CDR1 reads PRHDT; CDR2 reads FYEKMQ (reference sequence). The CDR3 here is CASSGPEGALGKTEAFF. CDR3 sequence (DNA): TGTGCCAGCAGCGGACCCGAGGGGGCTCTAGGTAAAACTGAAGCTTTCTTT.